These 11 T cell receptor beta chains originate from one sample sequenced in a study of T-cell reconstitution after alpha-beta-depleted transplantation in children. As it was prepared, the TCRbeta library received unique molecular identifiers. TCRdb used MiXCR to reprocess the PCR reads, holding one entry per CDR3 protein. This table has some 200,000 distinct CDR3 sequences, roughly a tenth appearing once. This material consisted of PBMCs from the stem cell graft donor, taken from the stem cell graft. These receptors originate from a human donor who donated a stem cell graft to a child with acute lymphoblastic leukemia.

This clonotype was seen more than once but under ten times. The V gene is TRBV5-1, the J gene TRBJ2-1; TRBD1 matches at 9 bases. The CDR3 totals 15 residues. Germline values: CDR1 SGHRS, CDR2 YFSETQ. V trimming: 4 bases; J trimming: 6 bases; junction bases outside the gene matches: 8. DNA of the CDR3: TGCGCCAGCAGCGACCGGGACAGGGTACCCAATGAGCAGTTCTTC. Protein product: CASSDRDRVPNEQFF. Full variable domain (outside the CDR3, taken from reference TRBV5-1 and TRBJ2-1): KAGVTQTPRYLIKTRGQQVTLSCSPISGHRSVSWYQQTPGQGLQFLFEYFSETQRNKGNFPGRFSGRQFSNSRSEMNVSTLELGDSALYLCASSDRDRVPNEQFFGPGTRLTVL.

This clonotype showed up just a few times. The rearrangement joins TRBV6-5 to TRBJ2-3; TRBD1 matches at 10 bases. Germline trimming cut 2 bases from V and 5 bases from J; bases unmatched to any gene: 4. CDR3 length: 15 residues. The germline V gene has CDR1 MNHEY and CDR2 SVGAGI. The CDR3 loop reads CASSYPGQGLDTQYF. CDR3 DNA: TGTGCCAGCAGTTACCCGGGACAGGGGTTAGATACGCAGTATTTT.

This chain links TRBV21-1 with TRBJ1-1. TRBV21-1 is an annotated pseudogene. The CDR3 consists of 16 residues. This CDR3 reads CASSKKRAGGVTEAFF. CDR3 DNA: TGTGCCAGCAGCAAAAAAAGGGCGGGCGGGGTGACTGAAGCTTTCTTT.

The chain combines TRBV11-2 with TRBJ1-1, with 7 bases lining up with TRBD1. The ends lost 4 bases at V and 3 bases at J; junction bases unmatched: 5. The CDR3 loop spans 14 amino acids. Germline CDR1 SGHAT, CDR2 FQNNGV. The CDR3 bases are TGTGCCAGCAGCTCCGTCAGGGGGGACACTGAAGCTTTCTTT. Translated, it gives CASSSVRGDTEAFF.

There are a few counts of this clonotype. The V call is TRBV7-2, the J call TRBJ1-5, with 9 bases fitting TRBD1. The CDR3 length is 16 residues. Germline CDR1 and CDR2: SGHTA and FQGNSA. The V segment lost 5 bases and the J segment 9 bases; nucleotides outside the gene matches: 14. CDR3 amino acids: CASSPRAGQGRGPQHF. The CDR3 DNA sequence: TGTGCCAGCAGCCCAAGGGCAGGACAGGGGCGCGGGCCCCAGCATTTT.

This clonotype was seen repeatedly, ten times or more. The chain is built from TRBV4-2 and TRBJ2-1; 10 bases fit TRBD2. Trimming cost V 4 bases and J 6 bases; bases outside gene matches: 9. The CDR3 is 16 amino acids. Germline V gene lookup returns CDR1 LGHNA and CDR2 YNFKEQ. CDR3 in DNA: TGTGCCAGCAGCCGAGCAGGAGCGGGGGGGCCCAATGAGCAGTTCTTC. Encoded protein: CASSRAGAGGPNEQFF.

This clonotype occurred a few times. This chain links TRBV7-6 with TRBJ2-5; D might be TRBD1 or TRBD2, each matching 5 bases. Germline values: CDR1 SGHVS, CDR2 FNYEAQ. The CDR3 consists of 15 residues. The germline V and J ends were trimmed by 3 bases and 1 base, with 12 bases remaining between them. The CDR3 nucleotides are TGTGCCAGCAGCTTGACAGTCGGGATCCAAGAGACCCAGTACTTC. Translation gives CASSLTVGIQETQYF.

V is TRBV5-1 and J is TRBJ1-2, with 7 bases lining up with TRBD1. Germline V gene sequence: CDR1 SGHRS, CDR2 YFSETQ. This CDR3 comprises 16 residues. The ends lost 1 base at V and 0 bases at J; junction bases unmatched: 6. The CDR3 protein is CASSLIRDSTNYGYTF. DNA for the CDR3: TGCGCCAGCAGCTTGATTCGGGACAGCACTAACTATGGCTACACCTTC.

The rearrangement joins TRBV10-3 to TRBJ2-5, with D tentatively TRBD1 (7 bases). The CDR3 totals 13 residues. Between the trimmed V and J ends, which lost 8 bases and 4 bases, there was a span of 14 bases. Germline V gives CDR1 ENHRY, CDR2 SYGVKD. The CDR3 coding sequence is TGTGCCATCGGTGCAGGGGGAGGAGAGACCCAGTACTTC. This codes for CAIGAGGGETQYF.

This clonotype was seen a handful of times. The chain employs TRBV5-1 and TRBJ1-2, with 10 bases fitting TRBD1. Germline trimming cut 4 bases from V and 4 bases from J; bases unmatched to any gene: 19. This CDR3 region has 19 residues. Germline V CDR1 and CDR2: SGHRS, YFSETQ. The CDR3 DNA follows: TGCGCCAGCAGCCCAACGGCGGGACAGGGGACCCGGCGAGTCTATGGCTACACCTTC. It yields the protein CASSPTAGQGTRRVYGYTF.

The CDR3 region has the DNA TGTGCCAGCACCGTGGGGGGCACGGCTTTCTTT. As protein: CASTVGGTAFF. The rearrangement links TRBV6-6 to TRBJ1-1, with D perhaps TRBD1 (6 bases). The germline V gene has CDR1 MNHNY and CDR2 SVGAGI (reference sequence). The CDR3 length is 11 residues. V lost 7 bases and J lost 11, with 14 bases in between.